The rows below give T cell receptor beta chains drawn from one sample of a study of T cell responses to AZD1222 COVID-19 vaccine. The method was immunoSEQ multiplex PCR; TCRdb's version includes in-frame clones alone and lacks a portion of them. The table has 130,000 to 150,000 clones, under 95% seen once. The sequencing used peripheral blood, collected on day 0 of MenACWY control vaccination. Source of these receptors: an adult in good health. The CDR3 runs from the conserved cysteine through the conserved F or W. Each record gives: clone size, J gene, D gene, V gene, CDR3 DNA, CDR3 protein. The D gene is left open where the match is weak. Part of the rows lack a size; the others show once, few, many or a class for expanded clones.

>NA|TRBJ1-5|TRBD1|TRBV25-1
TGTGCCAGCAGTGAAGGGACAGGCCGCTTCAATCAGCCCCAGCATTTT
CASSEGTGRFNQPQHF
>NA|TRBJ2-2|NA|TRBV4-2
TGTGCCAGCAGCCAAGTAACCACAGCGAGGACCGGGGAGCTGTTTTTT
CASSQVTTARTGELFF
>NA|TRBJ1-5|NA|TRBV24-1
TGTGCCACCAGTGATTTCTCCGGGCAGCCCCAGCATTTT
CATSDFSGQPQHF
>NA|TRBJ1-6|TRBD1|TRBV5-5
TGTGCCAGCAGCCAGACAGGGCTCTCCTATAATTCACCCCTCCACTTT
CASSQTGLSYNSPLHF
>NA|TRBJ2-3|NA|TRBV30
TGTGCCTGGGGTCGGGTAGCAGATACGCAGTATTTT
CAWGRVADTQYF
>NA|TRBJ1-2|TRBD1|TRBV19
TGTGCCAGTACCGATCCCCGGACAGGCAATGATCGCTACACCTTC
CASTDPRTGNDRYTF
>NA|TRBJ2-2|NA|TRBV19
TGTGCCAGTTGTATGGGGACCCCAGGAACCGGGGAGCTGTTTTTT
CASCMGTPGTGELFF
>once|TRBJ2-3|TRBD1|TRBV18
TGTGCCAGCTCCCCGACAGGGAGCACAGATACGCAGTATTTT
CASSPTGSTDTQYF
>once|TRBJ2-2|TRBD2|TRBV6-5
TGTGCCAGCATTCCCCAGGGAGGGTACACCGGGGAGCTGTTTTTT
CASIPQGGYTGELFF
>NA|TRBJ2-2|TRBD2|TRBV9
TGTGCCAGCAGCGTACCAGCGGGGGGAGGCGGGGAGCTGTTTTTT
CASSVPAGGGGELFF
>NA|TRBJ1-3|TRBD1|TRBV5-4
TGTGCCAGCAGCTTGTTACAGGGGGCGGACTCTGGAAACACCATATATTTT
CASSLLQGADSGNTIYF
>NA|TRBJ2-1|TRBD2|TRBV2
TGTGCCAGCAGGGATCTAGCGGGGATCCTTTCCGGGAATGAGCAGTTCTTC
CASRDLAGILSGNEQFF
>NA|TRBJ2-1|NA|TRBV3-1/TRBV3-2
TGTGCCAGCAGCCAAGGGGAGGTGAGGCAGTTCTTC
CASSQGEVRQFF